This T cell receptor beta chain was captured in a study of cytomegalovirus exposure and HLA in healthy donors. Across the whole study: The early release's HLA-typed donors yielded 80 million to 95 million unique TCRs.

V lost 0 bases, J lost 1 base, and 6 bases stayed unmatched. The CDR3 loop spans 16 amino acids. Germline assignment: CDR1 SGHRS and CDR2 YFSETQ. It was with 60 Vbeta and 13 Jbeta primers that the PCR ran. Profiling relied on immunoSEQ multiplex PCR, and the TCRdb table lists in-frame clones only, not all of them. The sample holds some 190,000 clones, roughly 85% seen once. The clonotype originates from a boy aged 2-15 years in good health and CMV-seronegative. The sample consisted of PBMCs. The V call is TRBV5-1, the J call TRBJ2-5; TRBD1 agrees at 7 bases. CDR3 residues: CASSLGQGVAQETQYF. The CDR3, as DNA: TGCGCCAGCAGCTTGGGGCAGGGGGTGGCCCAAGAGACCCAGTACTTC.